A few counts support the clone carrying this T cell receptor beta chain. As yet, its antigen is unknown. The data stem from a study of response to subunit inactivated influenza vaccine. Study conclusions and caveats: New T cells are recruited in small numbers by each seasonal influenza vaccination, according to the authors' suggestion.

V was clipped by 3 bases and J by 5 bases; unmatched bases: 6. Germline lookup yields CDR1 MNHNS and CDR2 SASEGT. The CDR3 covers 14 residues. TCRdb re-analysed the RT-PCR reads in MiXCR, keeping a single row per CDR3 protein. The sample includes about 170,000 distinct CDR3 sequences, more than 10% of them seen just once. These same data were also listed under a study on T cells expressing NK-cell markers. As that report states: With UMIs, 5'RACE template switching was used to make TCR beta cDNA. Obtained from sorted CD3+CD56+NKG2C+, CD3+CD56+NKG2C- and CD3+CD56-NKG2C+ T cells were the TCR beta repertoires. Seven of the eight sequenced donors were classified as HCMV-seropositive, and one was classified as seronegative.

The source is a man in his fifties or sixties who received an inactivated influenza vaccine. The sample in question was CD8+ T cells sorted from PBMCs, obtained 11 to 12 days after vaccination. The V call is TRBV6-1, the J call TRBJ2-5; 7 bases fit TRBD1. CDR3 in amino acids: CASSETGYRETQYF. The CDR3 nucleotides are TGTGCCAGCAGTGAGACAGGGTATCGGGAGACCCAGTACTTC.